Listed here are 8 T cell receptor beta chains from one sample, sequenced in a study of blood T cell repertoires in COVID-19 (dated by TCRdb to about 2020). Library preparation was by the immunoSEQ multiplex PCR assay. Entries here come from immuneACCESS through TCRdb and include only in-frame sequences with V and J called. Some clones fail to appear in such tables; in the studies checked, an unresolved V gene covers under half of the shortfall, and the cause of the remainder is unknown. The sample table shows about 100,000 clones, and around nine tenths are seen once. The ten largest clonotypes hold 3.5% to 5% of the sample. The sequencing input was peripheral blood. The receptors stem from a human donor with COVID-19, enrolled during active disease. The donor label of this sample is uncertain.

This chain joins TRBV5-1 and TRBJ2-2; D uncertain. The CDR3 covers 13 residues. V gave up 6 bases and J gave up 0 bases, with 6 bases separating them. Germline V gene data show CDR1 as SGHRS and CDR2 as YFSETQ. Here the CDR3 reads CASTLANTGELFF. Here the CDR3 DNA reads TGCGCCAGCACCCTAGCGAACACCGGGGAGCTGTTTTTT. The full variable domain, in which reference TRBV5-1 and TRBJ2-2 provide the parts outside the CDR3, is KAGVTQTPRYLIKTRGQQVTLSCSPISGHRSVSWYQQTPGQGLQFLFEYFSETQRNKGNFPGRFSGRQFSNSRSEMNVSTLELGDSALYLCASTLANTGELFFGEGSRLTVL.

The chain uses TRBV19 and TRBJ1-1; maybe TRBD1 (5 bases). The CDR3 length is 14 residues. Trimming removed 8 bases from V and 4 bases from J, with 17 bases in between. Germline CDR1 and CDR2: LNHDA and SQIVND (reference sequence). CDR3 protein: CASEKGPASTEAFF. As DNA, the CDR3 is TGTGCCAGTGAGAAGGGGCCTGCGAGCACTGAAGCTTTCTTT.

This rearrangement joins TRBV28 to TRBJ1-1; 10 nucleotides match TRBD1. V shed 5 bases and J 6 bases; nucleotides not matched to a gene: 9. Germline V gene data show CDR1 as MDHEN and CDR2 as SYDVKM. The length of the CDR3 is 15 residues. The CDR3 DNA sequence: TGTGCCAGCAGTCCCCAGGGACAGGGGTGGGCTGAAGCTTTCTTT. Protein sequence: CASSPQGQGWAEAFF.

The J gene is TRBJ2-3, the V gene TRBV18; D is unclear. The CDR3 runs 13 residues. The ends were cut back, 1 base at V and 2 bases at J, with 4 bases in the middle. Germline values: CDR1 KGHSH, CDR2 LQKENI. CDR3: CASSPLVTDTQYF. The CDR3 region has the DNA TGTGCCAGCTCACCACTAGTCACAGATACGCAGTATTTT.

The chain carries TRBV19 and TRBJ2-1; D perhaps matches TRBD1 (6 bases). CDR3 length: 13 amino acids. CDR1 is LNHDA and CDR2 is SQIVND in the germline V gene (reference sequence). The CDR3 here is CGTCPTGTNEQFF. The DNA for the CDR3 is TGTGGAACTTGCCCCACAGGGACCAATGAGCAGTTCTTC.

The CDR3 coding sequence is TGTGCCAGCACCGAAGCCCAGGGGAGCGAGACCCAGTACTTC. Encoded protein: CASTEAQGSETQYF. The V call is TRBV6-6, the J call TRBJ2-5; TRBD1 might be the D (6 bases). V shed 7 bases and J shed 5 bases, with 17 bases lying between them. The CDR3 consists of 14 residues. CDR1 is MNHNY and CDR2 is SVGAGI in the germline V gene (reference sequence).

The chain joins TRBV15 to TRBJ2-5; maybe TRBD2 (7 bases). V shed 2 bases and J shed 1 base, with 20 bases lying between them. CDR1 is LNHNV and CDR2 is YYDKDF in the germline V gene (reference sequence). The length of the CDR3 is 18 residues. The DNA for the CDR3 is TGTGCCACCAGCAGACCTGTTGGGCGGGGAGGGGGCCAAGAGACCCAGTACTTC. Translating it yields CATSRPVGRGGGQETQYF.

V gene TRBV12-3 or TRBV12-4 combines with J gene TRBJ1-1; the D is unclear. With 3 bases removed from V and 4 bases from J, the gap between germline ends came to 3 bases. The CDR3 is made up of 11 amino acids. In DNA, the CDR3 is TGTGCCAGCAGTTTTCTCACTGAAGCTTTCTTT. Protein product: CASSFLTEAFF.